The 13 T cell receptor beta chains in this list originate from one sample, sequenced in a study of human T cells and chemical hapten exposure. One entry per CDR3 protein results from TCRdb running MiXCR on the RACE reads. The sample consists of a few hundred thousand distinct CDR3 sequences, about 5% of them appearing once. Documented time point: pre-sensitization, week 0. Indicated treatment: therapeutic diphenylcyclopropenone sensitization with weekly scalp DPC. The sample was whole blood, taken in connection with sensitization to the hapten diphenylcyclopropenone (DPC). The receptor set was obtained from a woman between 18 and 29 years old with alopecia areata. Some clones in this sample may be carry-over from other donors' samples.

This clonotype occurred many times. The V call is TRBV6-1, the J call TRBJ1-5; a possible D gene is TRBD1 (5 bases). This CDR3 region has 15 residues. The V gene's germline CDR1 is MNHNS and CDR2 SASEGT. Trimming took off 6 bases at V and 3 bases at J, with 15 bases between the two ends. This chain's CDR3 is CASSLSSGPNQPQHF. For the CDR3, the DNA is TGTGCCAGCAGCCTGAGCTCAGGGCCCAATCAGCCCCAGCATTTT.

The chain carries TRBV12-3 or TRBV12-4 and TRBJ2-5; TRBD2 matches at 9 bases. There are 15 residues in the CDR3. The V gene end was trimmed by 7 bases and the J gene end by 2 bases; junction bases not matched to a gene: 8. The CDR3 DNA follows: TGTGCCAGCACCCTGAGGAGCGGGGGGCAAGAGACCCAGTACTTC. Protein: CASTLRSGGQETQYF.

This chain uses TRBV2 with TRBJ2-3; tentative D call: TRBD2 (6 bases). Trimming shortened V by 1 base and J by 5 bases, and 13 bases separated the two germline ends. Germline values: CDR1 SNHLY, CDR2 FYNNEI. The CDR3 is made up of 15 amino acids. Written as DNA, the CDR3 is TGTGCCAGCAGTGAAGGGGAGACTAGTGAAGATACGCAGTATTTT. This gives the protein CASSEGETSEDTQYF.

The gene calls are TRBV18 and TRBJ2-2, with D hard to call. Germline V lookup: CDR1 KGHSH, CDR2 LQKENI. CDR3 length: 14 amino acids. V was pared by 3 bases and J by 4 bases, with 9 bases between. The CDR3 region has the DNA TGTGCCAGCTCACCCGGACCTCGCACCGGGGAGCTGTTTTTT. Amino acids: CASSPGPRTGELFF.

The chain recombines TRBV6-2 or TRBV6-3 with TRBJ2-1; D possibly corresponds to TRBD2 (5 bases). The CDR3 covers 13 residues. Between the trimmed V and J ends, which lost 6 bases and 9 bases, there was a span of 15 bases. Germline lookup yields CDR1 MNHEY and CDR2 SVGEGT. The CDR3 protein is CASRGSVGGEQFF. CDR3 bases: TGTGCCAGCAGGGGTAGCGTGGGTGGTGAGCAGTTCTTC.

The CDR3 DNA is TGTGCCAGCAGTTTAGGCTCCGACGGTAATGAAGCTTTCTTT. It is translated as CASSLGSDGNEAFF. This rearrangement joins TRBV7-3 to TRBJ1-1; D call uncertain. Looked up from germline, CDR1 is SGHTA and CDR2 is FQGTGA. Trimming stripped 6 bases from V and 7 bases from J, with 18 bases between. The CDR3 length is 14 residues.

This clonotype has only a few counts. J is TRBJ1-2 and V is TRBV13; 7 bases fit TRBD1. Per germline, CDR1 PRHDT and CDR2 FYEKMQ (reference sequence). The CDR3 contains 14 residues. J was trimmed by 7 bases and V by 3 bases; bases with no gene match: 8. The CDR3 region has the DNA TGTGCCAGCAGCTTTGACAGGGAAGATGGTGGCTACACCTTC. It translates to CASSFDREDGGYTF.

The chain employs TRBV6-1 and TRBJ2-1; D unclear. V dropped 2 bases and J dropped 9 bases, with 8 bases sitting between them. CDR3 length: 12 amino acids. Germline CDR1 and CDR2: MNHNS and SASEGT. The chain's CDR3 is CASSEMGIEQFF. The DNA of the CDR3 is TGTGCCAGCAGTGAAATGGGTATTGAGCAGTTCTTC.

There are a few counts of this clonotype. V is TRBV7-9 and J is TRBJ1-1; D gene unclear. Trimming cost V 1 base and J 1 base, with 10 bases left between them. The CDR3 length is 15 residues. The germline V gene encodes CDR1 SEHNR and CDR2 FQNEAQ (reference sequence). The CDR3, as DNA: TGTGCCAGCAGCTTAGGCGGGAAGGCGAACACTGAAGCTTTCTTT. This gives the protein CASSLGGKANTEAFF.

This clonotype was picked up many times. The gene calls are TRBV12-3 or TRBV12-4 and TRBJ1-6; D not resolved. This CDR3 is 12 amino acids long. The V gene lost 8 bases and the J gene lost 10 bases, with 12 bases spanning the gap. The CDR3 is CASRAPRSPLHF. The CDR3 DNA follows: TGTGCCAGCCGGGCCCCAAGGTCACCCCTCCACTTT.

This clonotype was seen many times. At one end, the junction sequence differs from germline, possibly due to a read error. The chain couples TRBV5-1 to TRBJ2-7; D gene uncertain. The CDR3 has 12 amino acids. Germline assignment: CDR1 SGHRS and CDR2 YFSETQ. Here the CDR3 reads CASSLDGDEQYF. The CDR3 DNA reads TGTGCCAGCAGCTTAGATGGAGACGAGCAGTACTTC. Looking up the rest from reference TRBV5-1 and TRBJ2-7 gives the full variable domain: KAGVTQTPRYLIKTRGQQVTLSCSPISGHRSVSWYQQTPGQGLQFLFEYFSETQRNKGNFPGRFSGRQFSNSRSEMNVSTLELGDSALYLCASSLDGDEQYFGPGTRLTVT.

This clonotype was observed at least ten times. The CDR3 bases are TGCAGCGCTGGACTAGCAGCCGATACGCAGTATTTT. The encoded protein is CSAGLAADTQYF. The V and J genes are TRBV20-1 and TRBJ2-3; 8 bases align to TRBD2. This CDR3 spans 12 amino acids. CDR1 and CDR2 from the germline V gene are DFQATT and SNEGSKA (reference sequence).

Comment on this clonotype: Being one base from a much bigger clone, this may be a read error. The V and J genes are TRBV12-3 or TRBV12-4 and TRBJ2-1; TRBD1 matches 7 bases. The CDR3 has 16 residues. CDR3 residues: CTSSAQAGGAYNEQFF. The CDR3 bases are TGTACCAGCAGTGCACAAGCAGGGGGTGCCTACAATGAGCAGTTCTTC.